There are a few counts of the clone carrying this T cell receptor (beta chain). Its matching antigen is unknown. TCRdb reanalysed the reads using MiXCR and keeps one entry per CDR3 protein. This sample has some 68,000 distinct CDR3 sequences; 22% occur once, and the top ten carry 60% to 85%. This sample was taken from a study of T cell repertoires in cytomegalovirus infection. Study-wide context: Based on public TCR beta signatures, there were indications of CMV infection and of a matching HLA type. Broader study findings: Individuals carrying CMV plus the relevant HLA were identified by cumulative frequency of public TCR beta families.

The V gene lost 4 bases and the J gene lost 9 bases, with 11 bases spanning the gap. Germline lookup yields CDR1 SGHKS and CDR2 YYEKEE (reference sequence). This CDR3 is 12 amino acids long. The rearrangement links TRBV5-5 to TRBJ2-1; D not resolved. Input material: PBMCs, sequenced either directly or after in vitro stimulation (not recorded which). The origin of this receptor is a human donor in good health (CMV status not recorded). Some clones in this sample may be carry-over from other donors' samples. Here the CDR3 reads CASSIIRGEQFF. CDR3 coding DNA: TGTGCCAGCAGCATAATTCGTGGTGAGCAGTTCTTC.